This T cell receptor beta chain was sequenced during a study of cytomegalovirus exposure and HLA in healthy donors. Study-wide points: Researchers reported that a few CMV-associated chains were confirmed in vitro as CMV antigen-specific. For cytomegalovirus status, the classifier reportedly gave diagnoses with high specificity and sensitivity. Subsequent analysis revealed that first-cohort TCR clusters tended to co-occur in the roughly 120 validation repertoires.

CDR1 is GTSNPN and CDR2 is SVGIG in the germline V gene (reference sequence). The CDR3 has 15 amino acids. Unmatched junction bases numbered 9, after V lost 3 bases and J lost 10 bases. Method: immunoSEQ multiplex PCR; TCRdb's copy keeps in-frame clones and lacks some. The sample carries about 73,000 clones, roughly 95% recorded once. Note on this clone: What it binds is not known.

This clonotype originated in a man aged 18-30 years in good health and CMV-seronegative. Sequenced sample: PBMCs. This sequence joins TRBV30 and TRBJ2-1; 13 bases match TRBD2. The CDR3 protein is CAWRLTSGGAGEQFF. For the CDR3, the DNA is TGTGCCTGGAGGCTAACTAGCGGGGGGGCAGGGGAGCAGTTCTTC.